Below, one TCR beta chain is given with its context. TCRdb reanalysed the reads using MiXCR and keeps one entry per CDR3 protein. The sample yields around 450,000 distinct CDR3 sequences, under 40% seen once. The CDR3 totals 15 residues. CDR1 is SNHLY and CDR2 is FYNNEI in the germline V gene. Trimming stripped 6 bases from V and 0 bases from J, with 13 bases between. This record belongs to a study of T cell repertoires in cytomegalovirus infection. The wider study: In public TCR beta signatures, there were indications of both CMV infection and matching HLA type.

The sequence derives from a human donor in good health (CMV status not recorded). Some clones in this sample may be carry-over from other donors' samples. The chain couples TRBV2 to TRBJ2-3; D uncertain. The sequenced material came from PBMCs. CDR3 bases: TGTGCCAGCAGCAAGGACCAGAGGAGCACAGATACGCAGTATTTT. It encodes CASSKDQRSTDTQYF.